This T cell receptor (beta chain) stems from a study of prognosis after radiotherapy for stage I lung cancer. This clonotype has a count of ten or more. The CDR3 has 14 residues. Germline V gene data show CDR1 as MNHEY and CDR2 as SMNVEV (reference sequence). V shed 10 bases and J 7 bases; nucleotides not matched to a gene: 8. Template was genomic DNA; TCR beta CDR3 amplified in two multiplex PCR rounds. Used in first-round PCR were primers specific to each TRBV and TRBJ gene. TCRdb independently ran MiXCR on the multiplex PCR reads; one entry per CDR3 protein. Among about 28,000 distinct CDR3 sequences listed, roughly 46% were seen once.

The receptor was isolated from a donor at least 50 years old with non-small cell lung cancer. The sample in question was PBMCs, obtained before or after stereotactic body radiation therapy (not recorded which). The chain employs TRBV27 and TRBJ2-2; 11 bases align to TRBD2. CDR3: CATSALAGGGELFF. The DNA for the CDR3 is TGTGCCACCTCTGCCCTAGCGGGGGGCGGGGAGCTGTTTTTT.